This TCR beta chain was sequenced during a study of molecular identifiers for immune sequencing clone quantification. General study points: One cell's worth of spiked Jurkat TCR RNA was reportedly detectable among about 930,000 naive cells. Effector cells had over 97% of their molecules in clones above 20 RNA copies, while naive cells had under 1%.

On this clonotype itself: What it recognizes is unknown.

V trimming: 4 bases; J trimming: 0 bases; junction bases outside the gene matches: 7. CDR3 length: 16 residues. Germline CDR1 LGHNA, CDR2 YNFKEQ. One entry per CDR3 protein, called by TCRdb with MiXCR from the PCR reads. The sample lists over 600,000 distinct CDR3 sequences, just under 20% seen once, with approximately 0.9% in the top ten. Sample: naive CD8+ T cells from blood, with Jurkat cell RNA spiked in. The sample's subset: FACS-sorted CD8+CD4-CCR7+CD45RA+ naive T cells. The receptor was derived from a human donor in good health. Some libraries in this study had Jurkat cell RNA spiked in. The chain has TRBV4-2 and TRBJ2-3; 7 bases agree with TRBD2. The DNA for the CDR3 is TGTGCCAGCAGCCTCACAAGCGGGGTTAGCACAGATACGCAGTATTTT. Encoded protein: CASSLTSGVSTDTQYF.